This T cell receptor (beta chain) was recovered during a study of T cell responses to AZD1222 COVID-19 vaccine. Germline V lookup: CDR1 LNHDA, CDR2 SQIVND (reference sequence). V lost 5 bases and J lost 4, with 15 bases in between. The CDR3 contains 14 residues. Findings and limits, study-wide: Epitopes outside B.1.351 and B.1.1.7 mutated regions reportedly drew nearly half of spike TCRs.

Sequencing was performed with immunoSEQ multiplex PCR; in TCRdb, only in-frame clones are kept and a portion is missing. The sample consists of about 160,000 clones, 90% of them appearing once. This clone was counted a few times. No antigen is known for it. The V gene is TRBV19, the J gene TRBJ2-7; possibly TRBD1 for D (6 bases). The TCR was taken from an adult who received the AZD1222 COVID-19 vaccine. The source was peripheral blood, collected 28 days after the second AZD1222 dose. The DNA of the CDR3 is TGTGCCAGTAGTCCAGGGGCAGGGGCTTACGAGCAGTACTTC. Amino acids: CASSPGAGAYEQYF.